One T cell receptor (beta chain) is described in this entry. TCRdb passed the 5' RACE reads through MiXCR, listing each CDR3 protein once. The table records 300,000 or so distinct CDR3 sequences, around 13% of them present only once. The sample is drawn from a study of T cells after yellow fever vaccination. The receptor's source is a man aged 30-40 years who received the YFV17D yellow fever vaccine. The specimen was CD4+ T cells sorted from PBMCs, collected 45 days after the yellow fever booster vaccination.

CDR3 nucleotides: TGTGCCAGCAGTCCTACAGCTCAAGAGACCCAGTACTTC. This encodes CASSPTAQETQYF. The chain is built from TRBV7-9 and TRBJ2-5; D ambiguous. Germline values: CDR1 SEHNR, CDR2 FQNEAQ (reference sequence). The CDR3 is 13 residues long. V lost 6 bases and J 2 bases, leaving 10 bases between the germline ends.